Each of the 20 T cell receptor beta chains below was sequenced from the same sample in a study of read filtering for tumor transcriptome and immune sequencing. This library used roughly 0.4 ug RNA and molecular barcoded adaptors spanning alpha/delta and beta/gamma chains. TCRdb processed the reads anew with MiXCR; each CDR3 protein has one entry. The sample consists of roughly 2,300 distinct CDR3 sequences, 65% of them appearing once. The source material was a population of CD138-negative cells sorted from bone marrow. These TCRs come from a donor at least 40 years old with multiple myeloma. This table probably holds off-target reads from a library built for another chain.

The rearrangement joins TRBV20-1 to TRBJ2-1; TRBD1 might be the D (7 bases). The CDR3 totals 15 residues. Trimming left V 1 base short and J 4 bases short, with 14 bases between. The germline CDR1 and CDR2 sequences are DFQATT and SNEGSKA (reference sequence). CDR3: CSARGKAGGYNEQFF. The CDR3 DNA reads as TGCAGTGCTAGAGGGAAGGCAGGGGGGTACAATGAGCAGTTCTTC.

V is TRBV28 and J is TRBJ1-1; no clear D. V lost 6 bases, J lost 3 bases, and 11 bases lay in between. Germline CDR1 and CDR2: MDHEN and SYDVKM. This CDR3 has 13 amino acids. The CDR3 DNA follows: TGTGCCAGCAGACCCCCTGGGCACACTGAAGCTTTCTTT. Encoded protein: CASRPPGHTEAFF.

The chain couples TRBV2 to TRBJ2-1; D gene ambiguous. The V and J ends lost 0 bases and 1 base respectively, with 13 bases between them. Germline CDR1 and CDR2: SNHLY and FYNNEI. The CDR3 sequence is 17 residues long. The CDR3 DNA sequence: TGTGCCAGCAGTGAAGCGCAGCCCCTTCGGTCCTACAATGAGCAGTTCTTC. Translated: CASSEAQPLRSYNEQFF.

This clonotype is categorized as medium-sized. The gene calls are TRBV28 and TRBJ2-1; D unresolved. This CDR3 spans 11 amino acids. Between the trimmed V and J ends, which lost 5 bases and 9 bases, there was a span of 8 bases. Germline values: CDR1 MDHEN, CDR2 SYDVKM. CDR3: CASSEMGEQFF. CDR3 nucleotide sequence: TGTGCCAGCAGTGAGATGGGTGAGCAGTTCTTC.

The CDR3, as DNA: TGTGCCAGCAGTTTACTCGCAGATACGCAGTATTTT. Protein sequence: CASSLLADTQYF. The chain links TRBV28 to TRBJ2-3; D ambiguous. Between the trimmed V and J ends, which lost 2 bases and 4 bases, there was a span of 4 bases. The CDR3 is 12 residues long. CDR1 and CDR2 (germline): MDHEN, SYDVKM.

This chain joins TRBV11-3 and TRBJ2-3; D not resolved. Germline V gene lookup returns CDR1 SGHNT and CDR2 YENEEA. The V end was cut by 0 bases, the J end by 0 bases, with 7 bases between. This CDR3 spans 15 amino acids. The CDR3 region is CASSLEGSSTDTQYF. For the CDR3, the DNA is TGTGCCAGCAGCTTAGAAGGGTCCAGCACAGATACGCAGTATTTT.

The J gene is TRBJ2-7, the V gene TRBV20-1; D perhaps matches TRBD1 (6 bases). The CDR3 is made up of 12 amino acids. Germline values: CDR1 DFQATT, CDR2 SNEGSKA (reference sequence). V lost 1 base and J 6 bases, leaving 10 bases between the germline ends. The CDR3 protein is CSARVKGGEQYF. For the CDR3, the DNA is TGCAGTGCTAGAGTAAAAGGGGGCGAGCAGTACTTC.

This chain uses TRBV5-1 with TRBJ2-1, with unresolved D. Germline V gene sequence: CDR1 SGHRS, CDR2 YFSETQ. V dropped 5 bases and J dropped 5 bases, with 5 bases sitting between them. This CDR3 region has 11 residues. The DNA for the CDR3 is TGCGCCAGCAGACAAAACAATGAGCAGTTCTTC. This codes for CASRQNNEQFF.

This chain connects TRBV21-1 to TRBJ2-1. TRBV21-1 is a listed pseudogene. The length of the CDR3 is 14 residues. This chain's CDR3 is CASRPNPRYNEQFF. The CDR3 region has the DNA TGTGCCAGCAGACCCAATCCCAGATACAATGAGCAGTTCTTC.

The chain uses TRBV6-5 and TRBJ1-1; no reliable D call. CDR3 length: 13 amino acids. CDR1 and CDR2 (germline): MNHEY, SVGAGI. Trimming took off 6 bases at V and 1 base at J, with 9 bases between the two ends. The CDR3 spells CASSYMENTEAFF. In DNA, the CDR3 is TGTGCCAGCAGCTACATGGAGAACACTGAAGCTTTCTTT.

The chain couples TRBV7-9 to TRBJ2-1; maybe TRBD2 (6 bases). The germline V gene encodes CDR1 SEHNR and CDR2 FQNEAQ (reference sequence). Trimming took off 5 bases at V and 7 bases at J, with 9 bases between the two ends. The CDR3 consists of 12 residues. The CDR3: CASSNSGNEQFF. For the CDR3, the DNA is TGTGCCAGCAGCAATAGCGGAAATGAGCAGTTCTTC. Full variable domain (rest looked up from reference TRBV7-9 and TRBJ2-1): DTGVSQNPRHKITKRGQNVTFRCDPISEHNRLYWYRQTLGQGPEFLTYFQNEAQLEKSRLLSDRFSAERPKGSFSTLEIQRTEQGDSAMYLCASSNSGNEQFFGPGTRLTVL.

V gene TRBV28 combines with J gene TRBJ1-1; TRBD1 might be the D (6 bases). The V end lost 5 bases, the J end lost 0 bases, and 10 bases lay between the germline ends. In germline, CDR1 is MDHEN, CDR2 SYDVKM. The CDR3 length is 14 residues. The CDR3 DNA follows: TGTGCCAGCAGTACAGGGCGGCTGAACACTGAAGCTTTCTTT. The encoded protein is CASSTGRLNTEAFF.

This chain joins TRBV7-3 and TRBJ2-1; D gene unclear. V dropped 1 base and J dropped 3 bases, with 7 bases sitting between them. Germline CDR1 reads SGHTA; CDR2 reads FQGTGA. This CDR3 region has 14 residues. CDR3 region: CASSLSRDYNEQFF. CDR3 DNA: TGTGCCAGCAGCTTAAGTCGTGACTACAATGAGCAGTTCTTC.

Here the CDR3 DNA reads TGTGCCAGCAGCTCGAAGAGAGGGTTTCCCGGGGAGCTGTTTTTT. This sequence encodes CASSSKRGFPGELFF. The gene calls are TRBV7-9 and TRBJ2-2; tentative D call: TRBD2 (5 bases). Trimming pared 4 bases from V and 6 bases from J, leaving 15 bases between. CDR1 is SEHNR, CDR2 FQNEAQ, per germline (reference sequence). CDR3 size: 15 residues.

V and J are TRBV5-1 and TRBJ2-1, with 7 bases aligning to TRBD2. CDR3 size: 14 residues. Germline V gene lookup returns CDR1 SGHRS and CDR2 YFSETQ. V shed 0 bases, J shed 9 bases, and the junction held 6 bases outside the gene matches. The CDR3 is CASSLGSAGAEQFF. CDR3 nucleotides: TGCGCCAGCAGCTTGGGCTCCGCGGGAGCTGAGCAGTTCTTC. Based on the CDR3 plus reference TRBV5-1 and TRBJ2-1, the full variable domain is KAGVTQTPRYLIKTRGQQVTLSCSPISGHRSVSWYQQTPGQGLQFLFEYFSETQRNKGNFPGRFSGRQFSNSRSEMNVSTLELGDSALYLCASSLGSAGAEQFFGPGTRLTVL.

The rearrangement uses TRBV6-1 and TRBJ2-1, with D maybe TRBD2 (6 bases). V was pared by 11 bases and J by 5 bases, with 16 bases between. The CDR3 is 13 amino acids. Germline-derived CDR1 and CDR2 are MNHNS and SASEGT. CDR3: CACNTGSDNEQFF. The CDR3 nucleotides are TGTGCCTGCAACACCGGGAGCGACAATGAGCAGTTCTTC.

This clonotype was found a few times. The V and J genes are TRBV20-1 and TRBJ2-1; possibly TRBD2 for D (5 bases). Trimming took 3 bases from V and 4 from J, leaving 10 bases between them. This CDR3 spans 13 amino acids. CDR1 is DFQATT, CDR2 SNEGSKA, per germline (reference sequence). The CDR3 DNA sequence: TGCAGTGCTAGGAGAGGGCCTTACAATGAGCAGTTCTTC. Protein sequence: CSARRGPYNEQFF.

J is TRBJ2-1 and V is TRBV29-1; D is perhaps TRBD2 (5 bases). CDR1 is SQVTM, CDR2 ANQGSEA, per germline. CDR3 size: 13 residues. The germline V and J ends were trimmed by 4 bases and 3 bases, with 10 bases remaining between them. In DNA form, the CDR3 reads TGCAGCGTTGGTGGACGGGACTACAATGAGCAGTTCTTC. Encoded protein: CSVGGRDYNEQFF.

The sample holds a few counts of this clonotype. The rearrangement links TRBV7-9 to TRBJ2-1, with D possibly TRBD2 on 5 matching bases. Trimming took 5 bases from V and 9 from J, leaving 11 bases between them. This CDR3 has 12 residues. Germline loops: CDR1 SEHNR, CDR2 FQNEAQ (reference sequence). DNA for the CDR3: TGTGCCAGCAGCCCTACTAGTACTGAGCAGTTCTTC. It is translated as CASSPTSTEQFF.

V gene TRBV7-9 combines with J gene TRBJ2-6, with D unclear. The V gene lost 4 bases and the J gene lost 0 bases, with 7 bases spanning the gap. Germline lookup yields CDR1 SEHNR and CDR2 FQNEAQ (reference sequence). The CDR3 loop spans 15 amino acids. This CDR3 is CASSWAVSGANVLTF. DNA for the CDR3: TGTGCCAGCAGCTGGGCAGTCTCTGGGGCCAACGTCCTGACTTTC.